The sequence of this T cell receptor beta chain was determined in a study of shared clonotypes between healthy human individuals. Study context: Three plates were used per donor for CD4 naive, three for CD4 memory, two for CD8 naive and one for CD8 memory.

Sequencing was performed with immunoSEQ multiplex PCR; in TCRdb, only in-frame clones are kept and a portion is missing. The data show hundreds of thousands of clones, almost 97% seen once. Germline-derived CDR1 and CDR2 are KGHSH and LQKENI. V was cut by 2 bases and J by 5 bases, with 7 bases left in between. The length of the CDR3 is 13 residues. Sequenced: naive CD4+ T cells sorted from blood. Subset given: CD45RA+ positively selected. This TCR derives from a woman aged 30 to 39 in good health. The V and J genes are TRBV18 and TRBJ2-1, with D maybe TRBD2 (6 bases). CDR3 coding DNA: TGTGCCAGCTCACCAGGACTAAACAATGAGCAGTTCTTC. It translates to CASSPGLNNEQFF. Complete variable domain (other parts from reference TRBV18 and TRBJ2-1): NAGVMQNPRHLVRRRGQEARLRCSPMKGHSHVYWYRQLPEEGLKFMVYLQKENIIDESGMPKERFSAEFPKEGPSILRIQQVVRGDSAAYFCASSPGLNNEQFFGPGTRLTVL.